A single T cell receptor (beta chain) is shown here with its context. Its antigen remains unidentified. The entry originates in a study of blood T cells in healthy people across ages. The CDR3 totals 15 residues. With 1 base removed from V and 2 bases from J, the gap between germline ends came to 6 bases. CDR1 is ENHRY and CDR2 is SYGVKD in the germline V gene. Using a J-beta primer mix together with a sample-barcoded 5' primer, a second PCR was run for roughly 6 to 11 cycles. Each cDNA molecule was tagged by a template-switch adaptor that had 12 random nucleotides. TCRdb analysed the 5' RACE reads with MiXCR anew, one entry per CDR3 protein. The table lists more than 650,000 distinct CDR3 sequences, about 20% of them singletons. General study points: Strong correlation linked observed beta diversity and percent naive T cells.

The chain couples TRBV10-3 to TRBJ2-6, with TRBD2 as a possible D gene (5 bases). This TCR derives from a man in his 70s in good health. The sample taken for sequencing was blood. The CDR3 region has the DNA TGTGCCATCAGTGAGTTCGGGGCTGGGGCCAACGTCCTGACTTTC. It encodes CAISEFGAGANVLTF.